This T cell receptor (beta chain) was identified during a study of cytomegalovirus exposure and HLA in healthy donors. Whereas donors were nominally healthy upon sampling, unrecorded immune exposures were probable. Regarding the study as a whole: In a later analysis, a missense DCLRE1C variant was linked to TCR beta V- and J-gene trimming.

On this clone itself: Its specificity is not known.

The germline V gene encodes CDR1 SGHRS and CDR2 YFSETQ. The CDR3 loop spans 21 amino acids. Between the trimmed V and J ends, which lost 1 base and 5 bases, there was a span of 33 bases. Researchers ran the PCR with 60 Vbeta and 13 Jbeta primers. The method was immunoSEQ multiplex PCR; TCRdb's version includes in-frame clones alone and lacks a portion of them. Among approximately 180,000 clones listed, roughly 80% were seen once. Specimen: PBMCs. This chain uses TRBV5-1 with TRBJ2-5, with TRBD2 as a possible D gene (6 bases). This TCR derives from a man in his thirties or forties in good health and CMV-seropositive. CDR3 protein: CASSLLPVTKATVRGGETQYF. The CDR3 DNA reads as TGCGCCAGCAGCTTGCTCCCGGTCACCAAAGCTACGGTGCGGGGCGGGGAGACCCAGTACTTC. Full variable domain (missing parts from reference TRBV5-1 and TRBJ2-5): KAGVTQTPRYLIKTRGQQVTLSCSPISGHRSVSWYQQTPGQGLQFLFEYFSETQRNKGNFPGRFSGRQFSNSRSEMNVSTLELGDSALYLCASSLLPVTKATVRGGETQYFGPGTRLLVL.